This T cell receptor (beta chain) was recorded in a study of shared clonotypes between healthy human individuals. From germline, CDR1 is MGHRA and CDR2 YSYEKL. V dropped 1 base and J dropped 0 bases, with 16 bases sitting between them. The CDR3 has 18 amino acids. The test was conducted at deep level. Authors' analysis steps: Quality scores were absent from the junction-only immunoSEQ sequences, so filtering differed. The table came from immunoSEQ multiplex PCR; TCRdb's copy has only in-frame clones and leaves some out. That table is the source of V, J and clone size, and D and trimming were worked out from the DNA. The sample has 1 million to 1.2 million clones, roughly 80% seen once; the top ten hold almost 0.9%.

Sequences were obtained from memory CD4+ T cells from PBMCs. Described subset: CD45RA-negative fraction. The chain joins TRBV4-1 to TRBJ1-5, with D perhaps TRBD1 (6 bases). The source of this sequence is a young man in good health. Some clones in this sample may be carry-over from other donors' samples. CDR3 sequence: CASSQGQGSGGSNQPQHF. The CDR3 nucleotides read TGCGCCAGCAGCCAAGGCCAGGGGTCGGGAGGTAGCAATCAGCCCCAGCATTTT.